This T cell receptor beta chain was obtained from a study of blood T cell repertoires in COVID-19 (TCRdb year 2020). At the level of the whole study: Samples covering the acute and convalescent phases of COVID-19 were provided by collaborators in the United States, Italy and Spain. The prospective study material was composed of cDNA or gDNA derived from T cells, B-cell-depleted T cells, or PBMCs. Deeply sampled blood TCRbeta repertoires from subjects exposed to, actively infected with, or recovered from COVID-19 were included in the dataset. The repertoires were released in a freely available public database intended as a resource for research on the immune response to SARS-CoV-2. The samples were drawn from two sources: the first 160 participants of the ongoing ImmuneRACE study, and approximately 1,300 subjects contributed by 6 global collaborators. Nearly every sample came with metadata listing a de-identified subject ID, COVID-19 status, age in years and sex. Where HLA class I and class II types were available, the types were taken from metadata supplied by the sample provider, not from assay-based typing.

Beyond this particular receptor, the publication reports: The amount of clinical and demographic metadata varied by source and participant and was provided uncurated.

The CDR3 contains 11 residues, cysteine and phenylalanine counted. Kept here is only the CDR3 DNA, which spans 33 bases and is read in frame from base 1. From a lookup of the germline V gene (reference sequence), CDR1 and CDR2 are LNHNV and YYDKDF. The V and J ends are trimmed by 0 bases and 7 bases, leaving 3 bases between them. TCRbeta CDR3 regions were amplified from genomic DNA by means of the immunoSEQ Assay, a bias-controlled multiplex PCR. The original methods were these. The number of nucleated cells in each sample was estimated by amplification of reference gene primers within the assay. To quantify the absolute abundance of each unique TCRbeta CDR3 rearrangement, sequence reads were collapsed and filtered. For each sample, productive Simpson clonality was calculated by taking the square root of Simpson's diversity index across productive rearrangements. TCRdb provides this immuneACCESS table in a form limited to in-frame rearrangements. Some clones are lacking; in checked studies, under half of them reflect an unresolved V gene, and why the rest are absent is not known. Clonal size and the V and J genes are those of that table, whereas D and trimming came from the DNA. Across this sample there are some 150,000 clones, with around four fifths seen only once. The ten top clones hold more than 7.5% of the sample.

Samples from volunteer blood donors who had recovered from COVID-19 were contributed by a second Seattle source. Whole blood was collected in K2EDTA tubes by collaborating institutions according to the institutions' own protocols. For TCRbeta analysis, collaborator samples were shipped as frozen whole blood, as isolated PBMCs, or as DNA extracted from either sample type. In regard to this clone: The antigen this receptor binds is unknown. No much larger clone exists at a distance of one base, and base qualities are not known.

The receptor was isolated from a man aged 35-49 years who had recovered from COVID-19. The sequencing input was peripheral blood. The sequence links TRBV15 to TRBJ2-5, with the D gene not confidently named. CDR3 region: CATSRDGTQYF. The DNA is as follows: TGTGCCACCAGCAGAGACGGGACCCAGTACTTC.